This entry features one TCR beta chain sequence. In TCRdb, the 5' RACE reads were re-called with MiXCR into one record per CDR3 protein. In the table there are around 600,000 distinct CDR3 sequences, approximately 13% of which are singletons. CDR1 ENHRY and CDR2 SYGVKD come from the germline V gene. Trimming left V 8 bases short and J 0 bases short, with 14 bases between. The CDR3 spans 16 residues. This sample was included in a study of T cells after yellow fever vaccination. This chain joins TRBV10-3 and TRBJ2-6; D is unclear. The sample was PBMCs, taken on the day of the yellow fever booster vaccination. The sequence came from a man between 25 and 39 years old who received the YFV17D yellow fever vaccine. CDR3 nucleotides: TGTGCCATCGGCCCGAATCTACTCTCTGGGGCCAACGTCCTGACTTTC. Encoded protein: CAIGPNLLSGANVLTF.